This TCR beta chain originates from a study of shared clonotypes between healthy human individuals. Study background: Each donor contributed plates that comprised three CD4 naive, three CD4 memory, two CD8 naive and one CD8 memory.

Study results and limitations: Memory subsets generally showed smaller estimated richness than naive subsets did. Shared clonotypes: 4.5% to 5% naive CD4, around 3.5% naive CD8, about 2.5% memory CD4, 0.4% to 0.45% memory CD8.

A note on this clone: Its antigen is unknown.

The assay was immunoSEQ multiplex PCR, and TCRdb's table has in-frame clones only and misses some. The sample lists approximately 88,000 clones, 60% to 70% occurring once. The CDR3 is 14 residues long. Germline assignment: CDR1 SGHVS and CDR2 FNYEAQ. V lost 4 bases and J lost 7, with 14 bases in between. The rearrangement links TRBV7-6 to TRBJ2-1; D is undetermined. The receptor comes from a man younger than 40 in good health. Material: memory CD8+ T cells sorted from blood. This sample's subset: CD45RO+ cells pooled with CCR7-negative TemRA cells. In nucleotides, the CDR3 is TGTGCCAGCAGCTCAAAGGCTCCTGGAAATGAGCAGTTCTTC. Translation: CASSSKAPGNEQFF.